Below are 31 T cell receptor beta chains sequenced from a single sample in a study of technical replicates of blood from several donors. The data were produced by immunoSEQ multiplex PCR, yet TCRdb's version contains in-frame clones alone and is incomplete. The sample contains over 50,000 clones, roughly 92% of which appear only once. Sequencing input: PBMCs. Receptors originate from a human donor in good health. Some clones in this sample may be carry-over from other donors' samples.

The chain employs TRBV5-8 and TRBJ1-2; the D is unclear. V was trimmed by 2 bases and J by 2 bases, leaving 10 bases between them. The CDR3 loop spans 14 amino acids. Germline V gene data show CDR1 as SGHTS and CDR2 as YDEGEE. CDR3 bases: TGTGCCAGCAGCTTAACAGCAACAAACTATGGCTACACCTTC. Encoded protein: CASSLTATNYGYTF. The entire variable domain, with the rest obtained from reference TRBV5-8 and TRBJ1-2, is as follows: EAGVTQSPTHLIKTRGQQATLRCSPISGHTSVYWYQQALGLGLQFLLWYDEGEERNRGNFPPRFSGRQFPNYSSELNVNALELEDSALYLCASSLTATNYGYTFGSGTRLTVV.

This clone was observed a single time. This chain joins TRBV4-2 and TRBJ2-7, with a tentative D call TRBD1 (6 bases). From germline, CDR1 is LGHNA and CDR2 YNFKEQ. Between the trimmed V and J ends, which lost 1 base and 4 bases, there was a span of 26 bases. The CDR3 runs to 19 residues. DNA for the CDR3: TGTGCCAGCAGCCAAGGGAGCCCGGGACAAAGTACTAGAAGATACGAGCAGTACTTC. Residues: CASSQGSPGQSTRRYEQYF.

The V and J genes are TRBV7-6 and TRBJ2-7, with 7 nucleotides matching TRBD1. With 1 base clipped from V and 5 bases from J, the junction kept 5 bases outside the gene matches. CDR1 and CDR2 from the germline V gene are SGHVS and FNYEAQ. The CDR3 length is 14 residues. This CDR3 reads CASSLDRGVHEQYF. Here the CDR3 DNA reads TGTGCCAGCAGCTTAGACAGGGGAGTGCACGAGCAGTACTTC. The whole variable domain, filled in from reference TRBV7-6 and TRBJ2-7, reads GAGVSQSPRYKVTKRGQDVALRCDPISGHVSLYWYRQALGQGPEFLTYFNYEAQQDKSGLPNDRFSAERPEGSISTLTIQRTEQRDSAMYRCASSLDRGVHEQYFGPGTRLTVT.

The chain carries TRBV4-3 and TRBJ1-2; 9 bases are a match to TRBD1. The CDR3 has 16 residues. CDR1 and CDR2 (germline): LGHNA, YSLEER. V gave up 4 bases and J gave up 5 bases; unmatched junction bases: 11. DNA for the CDR3: TGCGCCAGCAGCCTTGGGATCCGGGACAGGGTTTATGGCTACACCTTC. It codes for CASSLGIRDRVYGYTF.

Here the CDR3 DNA reads TGCGCCAGCAGCCAAGGAGAAGGGGTTGGAGACGAGCAGTACTTC. Translated, it gives CASSQGEGVGDEQYF. V usage is TRBV4-3 and J usage is TRBJ2-7; possibly TRBD1 for D (5 bases). Germline V gene data show CDR1 as LGHNA and CDR2 as YSLEER. The CDR3 sequence is 15 residues long. Trimming took off 1 base at V and 5 bases at J, with 15 bases between the two ends.

V usage is TRBV30 and J usage is TRBJ1-5; 8 nucleotides match TRBD1. Losses at the gene ends were 3 bases for V and 6 bases for J; bases not matched to a gene: 10. CDR1 and CDR2 (germline): GTSNPN, SVGIG (reference sequence). The CDR3 length is 15 residues. This CDR3 reads CAWRLGKGTGQPQHF. Written as DNA, the CDR3 is TGTGCCTGGAGGCTGGGAAAAGGGACAGGTCAGCCCCAGCATTTT. The variable domain in full, with the rest retrieved from reference TRBV30 and TRBJ1-5, is SQTIHQWPATLVQPVGSPLSLECTVEGTSNPNLYWYRQAAGRGLQLLFYSVGIGQISSEVPQNLSASRPQDRQFILSSKKLLLSDSGFYLCAWRLGKGTGQPQHFGDGTRLSIL.

This clone showed up just once. This CDR3 is also generated by other DNA sequences in the sample. CDR3 sequence reads: CASSSSGSYNEQFF. CDR3 nucleotide sequence: TGCGCCAGCAGCTCTAGCGGCTCCTACAATGAGCAGTTCTTC. The V gene is TRBV5-1, the J gene TRBJ2-1; 7 nucleotides align to TRBD2. V lost 3 bases and J lost 0; bases outside the gene matches: 0. CDR1 is SGHRS, CDR2 YFSETQ, per germline. The CDR3 consists of 14 residues. Filled out from reference TRBV5-1 and TRBJ2-1, the complete variable domain reads KAGVTQTPRYLIKTRGQQVTLSCSPISGHRSVSWYQQTPGQGLQFLFEYFSETQRNKGNFPGRFSGRQFSNSRSEMNVSTLELGDSALYLCASSSSGSYNEQFFGPGTRLTVL.

CDR3 nucleotide sequence: TGCGCCAGCAGCCAAGAAAGAGTGGGAGGTAGCACAGATACGCAGTATTTT. It translates to CASSQERVGGSTDTQYF. The chain links TRBV4-1 to TRBJ2-3; possible D gene TRBD2, 6 bases. V gave up 0 bases and J gave up 0 bases, with 13 bases separating them. Germline CDR1 is MGHRA and CDR2 is YSYEKL. The CDR3 length is 17 residues.

The J gene is TRBJ2-3, the V gene TRBV4-1, with 10 bases aligning to TRBD2. V gave up 0 bases and J gave up 3 bases; unmatched junction bases: 9. Germline assignment: CDR1 MGHRA and CDR2 YSYEKL. The CDR3 is made up of 18 amino acids. CDR3 protein: CASSQDTGGLAFTDTQYF. In nucleotides, the CDR3 is TGCGCCAGCAGCCAAGACACAGGGGGACTAGCGTTTACAGATACGCAGTATTTT.

The chain links TRBV5-8 to TRBJ1-3; possible D gene TRBD1, 5 bases. The CDR3 runs 15 residues. Trimming shortened V by 7 bases and J by 0 bases, and 14 bases separated the two germline ends. Germline V gene lookup returns CDR1 SGHTS and CDR2 YDEGEE. The CDR3 DNA is TGTGCCAGCTCAGTGGGGGGACCCTCTGGAAACACCATATATTTT. Amino acids: CASSVGGPSGNTIYF. The full variable domain, rest sourced from reference TRBV5-8 and TRBJ1-3, is EAGVTQSPTHLIKTRGQQATLRCSPISGHTSVYWYQQALGLGLQFLLWYDEGEERNRGNFPPRFSGRQFPNYSSELNVNALELEDSALYLCASSVGGPSGNTIYFGEGSWLTVV.

The chain links TRBV30 to TRBJ2-2, with no clear D. The ends were cut back, 4 bases at V and 6 bases at J, with 9 bases in the middle. CDR1 GTSNPN and CDR2 SVGIG come from the germline V gene (reference sequence). The CDR3 has 12 amino acids. The CDR3 coding sequence is TGTGCCTGGACCTTCGTTCCCGGGGAGCTGTTTTTT. This translates into CAWTFVPGELFF.

V and J are TRBV19 and TRBJ2-2; TRBD2 matches at 8 bases. The germline CDR1 and CDR2 sequences are LNHDA and SQIVND (reference sequence). J gave up 3 bases and V 3 bases, and 6 bases lay outside the gene matches. The CDR3 is made up of 16 amino acids. The CDR3 DNA is TGTGCCAGTAGTATGAGTAGCGGGATTTACACCGGGGAGCTGTTTTTT. This translates into CASSMSSGIYTGELFF.

CDR3 amino acids: CASSEVRADTEAFF. The CDR3 DNA reads as TGTGCCAGCAGTGAAGTGAGGGCGGACACTGAAGCTTTCTTT. The V gene is TRBV6-1, the J gene TRBJ1-1; D call uncertain. The CDR3 totals 14 residues. V lost 1 base and J lost 3, with 9 bases in between. Per the germline V gene, CDR1 is MNHNS and CDR2 is SASEGT.

V and J are TRBV10-3 and TRBJ2-5; 10 positions match TRBD2. CDR1 is ENHRY, CDR2 SYGVKD, per germline. CDR3 length: 13 amino acids. V was pared by 6 bases and J by 6 bases, with 4 bases of the junction left unmatched. CDR3 sequence reads: CAISETSGQTQYF. The CDR3 nucleotides read TGTGCCATCAGCGAGACTAGCGGGCAGACCCAGTACTTC.

The chain combines TRBV20-1 with TRBJ2-7; D not resolved. The germline V gene has CDR1 DFQATT and CDR2 SNEGSKA (reference sequence). CDR3 length: 11 residues. V lost 1 base and J 4 bases, leaving 5 bases between the germline ends. The CDR3 region is CSARVSYEQYF. The CDR3 bases are TGCAGTGCTAGAGTATCGTACGAGCAGTACTTC.

V is TRBV5-1 and J is TRBJ1-1; D not certain. V was clipped by 0 bases and J by 0 bases, with 6 bases between them. The germline V gene has CDR1 SGHRS and CDR2 YFSETQ. This CDR3 is 14 amino acids long. CDR3: CASSLVVLNTEAFF. In nucleotides, the CDR3 is TGCGCCAGCAGCTTGGTAGTCCTGAACACTGAAGCTTTCTTT.

As concerns this clone: This same CDR3 is encoded by further DNA sequences in the sample. This sequence joins TRBV5-1 and TRBJ2-1; 7 bases match TRBD2. The CDR3 consists of 14 residues. Germline V gene data show CDR1 as SGHRS and CDR2 as YFSETQ. J was trimmed by 4 bases and V by 4 bases; bases with no gene match: 5. CDR3 nucleotides: TGCGCCAGCAGCGCCTCCGGGGGGTACAATGAGCAGTTCTTC. Protein: CASSASGGYNEQFF. The variable domain in full, completed from reference TRBV5-1 and TRBJ2-1, reads KAGVTQTPRYLIKTRGQQVTLSCSPISGHRSVSWYQQTPGQGLQFLFEYFSETQRNKGNFPGRFSGRQFSNSRSEMNVSTLELGDSALYLCASSASGGYNEQFFGPGTRLTVL.

A single count supports this clone. The chain combines TRBV5-6 with TRBJ2-3, with TRBD2 matching over 7 bases. This CDR3 contains 17 residues. J gave up 1 base and V 2 bases, and 10 bases lay outside the gene matches. Looked up from germline, CDR1 is SGHDT and CDR2 is YYEEEE. This CDR3 reads CASSLRTSVTGTDTQYF. CDR3 in DNA: TGTGCCAGCAGCTTACGCACTAGCGTAACCGGCACAGATACGCAGTATTTT.

The chain is built from TRBV7-2 and TRBJ2-7, with D perhaps matching TRBD2 (6 bases). Trimming took 4 bases from V and 0 from J, leaving 13 bases between them. The germline V gene encodes CDR1 SGHTA and CDR2 FQGNSA. The CDR3 runs to 15 residues. The chain's CDR3 is CASSSYLASSYEQYF. The CDR3 region has the DNA TGTGCCAGCAGCTCCTACCTAGCGAGCTCCTACGAGCAGTACTTC.

V usage is TRBV5-6 and J usage is TRBJ2-2; 7 nucleotides line up with TRBD2. Looked up from germline, CDR1 is SGHDT and CDR2 is YYEEEE. The CDR3 totals 17 residues. J was trimmed by 2 bases and V by 4 bases; bases with no gene match: 11. The CDR3 is CASSPGRLAVNTGELFF. The DNA for the CDR3 is TGTGCCAGCAGCCCGGGTCGGCTAGCGGTTAACACCGGGGAGCTGTTTTTT.

This rearrangement joins TRBV5-4 to TRBJ1-1, with TRBD1 identical over 8 bases. The CDR3 runs 13 residues. In germline, CDR1 is SGHNT, CDR2 YYREEE (reference sequence). The ends lost 5 bases at V and 4 bases at J; junction bases unmatched: 4. This CDR3 reads CASRRQGSTEAFF. The CDR3 DNA follows: TGTGCCAGCAGGAGACAGGGGAGCACTGAAGCTTTCTTT.

This chain joins TRBV5-1 and TRBJ2-1, with TRBD2 identical over 12 bases. The CDR3 runs to 16 residues. With V trimmed by 0 bases and J by 7 bases, 5 bases remained unmatched. Germline V gene data show CDR1 as SGHRS and CDR2 as YFSETQ. CDR3 sequence (DNA): TGCGCCAGCAGCTTGGGTGGACTAGCGGGGAGGAATGAGCAGTTCTTC. It is translated as CASSLGGLAGRNEQFF. Full variable domain (rest looked up from reference TRBV5-1 and TRBJ2-1): KAGVTQTPRYLIKTRGQQVTLSCSPISGHRSVSWYQQTPGQGLQFLFEYFSETQRNKGNFPGRFSGRQFSNSRSEMNVSTLELGDSALYLCASSLGGLAGRNEQFFGPGTRLTVL.

The V gene is TRBV14, the J gene TRBJ2-1; 10 bases agree with TRBD1. Germline V gene lookup returns CDR1 SGHDN and CDR2 FVKESK. Trimming removed 0 bases from V and 4 bases from J; junction bases left unmatched: 6. CDR3 size: 17 residues. The CDR3 region has the DNA TGTGCCAGCAGCCAAGACAGGGGACAGGGGAATTACAATGAGCAGTTCTTC. Translation: CASSQDRGQGNYNEQFF. The complete variable domain, with remaining parts taken from reference TRBV14 and TRBJ2-1, reads EAGVTQFPSHSVIEKGQTVTLRCDPISGHDNLYWYRRVMGKEIKFLLHFVKESKQDESGMPNNRFLAERTGGTYSTLKVQPAELEDSGVYFCASSQDRGQGNYNEQFFGPGTRLTVL.

The rearrangement links TRBV7-9 to TRBJ2-1; 7 bases match TRBD2. Germline values: CDR1 SEHNR, CDR2 FQNEAQ (reference sequence). CDR3 length: 16 amino acids. V lost 5 bases and J lost 0; bases outside the gene matches: 7. DNA of the CDR3: TGTGCCAGCAGCCATGTGGAGCGGGGCTCCTACAATGAGCAGTTCTTC. The encoded protein is CASSHVERGSYNEQFF.

V usage is TRBV13 and J usage is TRBJ1-2; 8 positions agree with TRBD1. Germline V gene lookup returns CDR1 PRHDT and CDR2 FYEKMQ (reference sequence). The V segment lost 4 bases and the J segment 5 bases; nucleotides outside the gene matches: 3. The CDR3 has 13 amino acids. CDR3 loop: CASSSQGGYGYTF. CDR3 nucleotide sequence: TGTGCCAGCAGCTCACAGGGGGGGTATGGCTACACCTTC. The complete variable domain, with remaining parts taken from reference TRBV13 and TRBJ1-2, reads AAGVIQSPRHLIKEKRETATLKCYPIPRHDTVYWYQQGPGQDPQFLISFYEKMQSDKGSIPDRFSAQQFSDYHSELNMSSLELGDSALYFCASSSQGGYGYTFGSGTRLTVV.

This chain uses TRBV19 with TRBJ1-5; D is ambiguous. The CDR3 is 13 amino acids. V lost 5 bases and J lost 7, with 12 bases in between. Germline values: CDR1 LNHDA, CDR2 SQIVND (reference sequence). The CDR3: CASSREIMQPQHF. The CDR3, as DNA: TGTGCCAGTAGTCGGGAGATCATGCAGCCCCAGCATTTT.

This chain connects TRBV6-5 to TRBJ1-5, with TRBD1 matching 7 bases. The junction had 2 bases not matched to a gene; V was cut back by 2 bases and J by 1 base. The CDR3 runs to 15 residues. CDR1 is MNHEY and CDR2 is SVGAGI in the germline V gene. The CDR3 nucleotides are TGTGCCAGCAGTTACAGGGGGCAGAGCAATCAGCCCCAGCATTTT. This gives the protein CASSYRGQSNQPQHF.

The chain carries TRBV9 and TRBJ1-1, with 9 bases that match TRBD1. The CDR3 is 15 amino acids. V was pared by 3 bases and J by 1 base, with 4 bases of the junction left unmatched. Germline V gives CDR1 SGDLS, CDR2 YYNGEE. CDR3 bases: TGTGCCAGCAGCGGAAGGGGACAGGGGAACACTGAAGCTTTCTTT. This translates into CASSGRGQGNTEAFF.

The V and J genes are TRBV11-2 and TRBJ2-1; perhaps TRBD1 as D (6 bases). The CDR3 is 14 residues long. Trimming removed 8 bases from V and 2 bases from J, with 13 bases in between. Per the germline V gene, CDR1 is SGHAT and CDR2 is FQNNGV. The CDR3 DNA reads TGTGCCAGCGAAGGTTGGGGGCCCTACAATGAGCAGTTCTTC. It specifies CASEGWGPYNEQFF.

Only one count was recorded for this clone. This chain joins TRBV11-1 and TRBJ2-1, with TRBD2 matching over 12 bases. Germline V gene data show CDR1 as SGHAT and CDR2 as FQDESV (reference sequence). V lost 5 bases to trimming and J lost 2 bases; unmatched junction nucleotides: 7. The CDR3 consists of 17 residues. DNA for the CDR3: TGTGCCAGCAGCCTGACTAGCGGGAGTGTTCCCTACAATGAGCAGTTCTTC. This translates into CASSLTSGSVPYNEQFF.

The chain joins TRBV4-1 to TRBJ2-3; 8 nucleotides match TRBD2. This CDR3 has 16 amino acids. V was pared by 4 bases and J by 4 bases, with 10 bases of the junction left unmatched. In germline, CDR1 is MGHRA, CDR2 YSYEKL. The CDR3 loop is CASSPLPAGVPDTQYF. Written as DNA, the CDR3 is TGCGCCAGCAGCCCTCTCCCAGCGGGAGTCCCAGATACGCAGTATTTT.